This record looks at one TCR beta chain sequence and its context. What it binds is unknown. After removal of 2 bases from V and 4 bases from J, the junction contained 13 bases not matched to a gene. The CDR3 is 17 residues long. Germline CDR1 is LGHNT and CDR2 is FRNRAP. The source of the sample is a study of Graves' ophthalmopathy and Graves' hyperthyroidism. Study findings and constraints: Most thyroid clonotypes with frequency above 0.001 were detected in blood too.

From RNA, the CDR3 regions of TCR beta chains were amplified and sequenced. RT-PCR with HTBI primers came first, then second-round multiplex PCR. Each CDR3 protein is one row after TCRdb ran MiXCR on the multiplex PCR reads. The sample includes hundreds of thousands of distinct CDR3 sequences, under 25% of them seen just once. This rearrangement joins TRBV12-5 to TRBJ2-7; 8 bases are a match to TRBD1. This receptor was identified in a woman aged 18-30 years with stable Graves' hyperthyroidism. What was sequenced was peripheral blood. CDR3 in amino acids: CASGLTSNRTGKYEQYF. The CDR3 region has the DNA TGTGCTAGTGGTTTGACATCAAATAGGACAGGGAAGTACGAGCAGTACTTC.